The entry that follows covers one T cell receptor (beta chain) sequence. No antigen is known for it. Qualities for individual bases were not recorded, and no much larger clone is one base off. CDR1 and CDR2 are read off the germline V gene (reference sequence) as LGHDT and YNNKEL. The CDR3, from cysteine to phenylalanine, totals 13 residues. Just the 39-base CDR3 DNA is kept, in frame starting at base 1. The germline ends are 5 bases apart after V is trimmed by 0 bases and J by 3 bases. This entry belongs to a study of blood T cell repertoires in COVID-19 (TCRdb year 2020). Some background on the complete study: The collaborator samples originated in the United States, Italy and Spain and spanned the acute and convalescent phases of COVID-19. The material from the prospective study consisted of cDNA or gDNA derived from T cells, B-cell-depleted T cells, or PBMCs. Deeply sampled blood TCRbeta repertoires from subjects exposed to, actively infected with, or recovered from COVID-19 were included in the dataset. The repertoires were released in a freely available public database intended as a resource for research on the immune response to SARS-CoV-2. The samples were drawn from two sources: the first 160 participants of the ongoing ImmuneRACE study, and over 950 subjects contributed by 6 global collaborators. The sample metadata nearly always contained a de-identified subject ID, COVID-19 status, age in years and sex. Where HLA class I and class II types were available, the types were taken from metadata supplied by the sample provider, not from assay-based typing. Points the paper makes about the study in general: The quantity of clinical and demographic metadata differed by source and by participant and was supplied without curation.

The immunoSEQ Assay, a bias-controlled multiplex PCR, was used to amplify TCRbeta CDR3 regions from genomic DNA. The authors' pipeline ran thus. Within the assay, amplification of reference gene primers was used to estimate how many nucleated cells each sample contained. To quantify the absolute abundance of each unique TCRbeta CDR3 rearrangement, sequence reads were collapsed and filtered. For each sample, productive Simpson clonality was calculated as the square root of Simpson's diversity index over productive rearrangements. As stored in TCRdb, this immuneACCESS dataset retains in-frame rearrangements with V and J assigned. A fraction of the clones does not appear; measured against another copy, unresolved V genes explain less than half of the discrepancy, and the remainder lacks a known reason. The D gene and trimming were derived from the DNA, and the V and J assignments and clone size from that table. This sample comprises 250,000 to 350,000 clones, 70% to 90% of them detected only once. The ten largest clones add up to just under 7% of the sample.

Another Seattle source contributed samples from volunteer blood donors who had recovered from COVID-19. Collaborating institutions collected whole blood in K2EDTA tubes following their own protocols. Collaborator samples were shipped for TCRbeta analysis as frozen whole blood, isolated PBMCs, or DNA extracted from either sample type. The source material was peripheral blood. Recombination joined TRBV3-1 (or the pseudogene TRBV3-2) with TRBJ1-1, with the D gene call left open. The TCR was taken from a woman in her twenties or thirties who had recovered from COVID-19. The nucleotide sequence reads TGTGCCAGCAGCCAAGACCCCGACACTGAAGCTTTCTTT. The translation is CASSQDPDTEAFF.